The 3 T cell receptor beta chains below all came from one sample that was sequenced in a study of cytomegalovirus exposure and HLA in healthy donors. Produced via immunoSEQ multiplex PCR; TCRdb's table is partial and in-frame only. The sample shows about 330,000 clones, roughly 89% of them seen only once. The sequenced sample was PBMCs. These receptors came from a woman aged 18-29 years in good health and CMV-seronegative.

The chain employs TRBV5-4 and TRBJ2-7; the D gene is possibly TRBD2 (7 bases). The germline gives CDR1 SGHNT, CDR2 YYREEE (reference sequence). The CDR3 spans 15 residues. With 4 bases removed from V and 1 base from J, the gap between germline ends came to 15 bases. The CDR3 is CASSEGGDSSYEQYF. In DNA, the CDR3 is TGTGCCAGCAGCGAGGGGGGGGACTCGTCCTACGAGCAGTACTTC.

The chain joins TRBV5-1 to TRBJ2-1; 7 nucleotides align to TRBD2. Germline V CDR1 and CDR2: SGHRS, YFSETQ. Unmatched junction bases numbered 8, after V lost 4 bases and J lost 4 bases. This CDR3 region has 15 residues. The CDR3: CASSPPAGEYNEQFF. CDR3 DNA sequence: TGCGCCAGCAGCCCGCCCGCGGGGGAGTACAATGAGCAGTTCTTC.

This chain joins TRBV12-5 and TRBJ2-1; no clear D. From germline, CDR1 is LGHNT and CDR2 FRNRAP. With 3 bases removed from V and 1 base from J, the gap between germline ends came to 4 bases. CDR3 length: 13 residues. Here the CDR3 reads CASGFESYNEQFF. The DNA for the CDR3 is TGTGCTAGTGGTTTTGAGTCCTACAATGAGCAGTTCTTC.